The present T cell receptor (beta chain) was sequenced within a study of response to subunit inactivated influenza vaccine. Study observations and caveats: It was suggested by the authors that few new T cells are recruited by each seasonal influenza vaccination.

Concerning this clonotype itself: As yet, its antigen is unknown.

The CDR3 covers 17 residues. The germline V gene encodes CDR1 SGHDN and CDR2 FVKESK. Trimming cost V 5 bases and J 1 base; bases outside gene matches: 8. One entry per CDR3 protein, called by TCRdb with MiXCR from the RT-PCR reads. Found here are a few hundred thousand distinct CDR3 sequences, 10% to 11% of them singletons; the top ten hold around 12%. The chain carries TRBV14 and TRBJ2-5, with TRBD2 matching 12 bases. The input for sequencing was PBMCs from blood, taken about 40 days after vaccination. This TCR was sampled from a man aged 45 to 65 who received an inactivated influenza vaccine. CDR3 region: CASSEGTSGLFQETQYF. The CDR3 nucleotides are TGTGCCAGCAGCGAGGGGACTAGCGGGCTGTTCCAAGAGACCCAGTACTTC.